Detailed here is one T cell receptor (beta chain). Its antigen is currently unknown. Some second doses came at about 4 weeks and others at about 12 weeks; these were pooled. CDR3 length: 15 amino acids. Germline V gene sequence: CDR1 SGHTA, CDR2 FQGNSA. Trimming pared 1 base from V and 7 bases from J, leaving 14 bases between. The data were obtained in a study of T cell responses to AZD1222 COVID-19 vaccine. Study-level findings and limits: Among those given AZD1222, only five to seven were seropositive at baseline. Across spike, vaccine-associated CD4 TCRs were found, dominant at 160-218 and 743-854. Breadth and depth of Spike-specific TCRs rose after two AZD1222 doses.

The data were produced by immunoSEQ multiplex PCR, yet TCRdb's version contains in-frame clones alone and is incomplete. The repertoire holds around 150,000 clones, with approximately 91% as singletons. The sequences come from peripheral blood, collected 28 days after the second AZD1222 dose. The gene calls are TRBV7-2 and TRBJ1-5, with a weak D call TRBD1 (6 bases). This clonotype originated in an adult who received the AZD1222 COVID-19 vaccine. The CDR3 spells CASSLGGQRSQPQHF. CDR3 nucleotides: TGTGCCAGCAGCTTAGGGGGGCAGAGGAGCCAGCCCCAGCATTTT.